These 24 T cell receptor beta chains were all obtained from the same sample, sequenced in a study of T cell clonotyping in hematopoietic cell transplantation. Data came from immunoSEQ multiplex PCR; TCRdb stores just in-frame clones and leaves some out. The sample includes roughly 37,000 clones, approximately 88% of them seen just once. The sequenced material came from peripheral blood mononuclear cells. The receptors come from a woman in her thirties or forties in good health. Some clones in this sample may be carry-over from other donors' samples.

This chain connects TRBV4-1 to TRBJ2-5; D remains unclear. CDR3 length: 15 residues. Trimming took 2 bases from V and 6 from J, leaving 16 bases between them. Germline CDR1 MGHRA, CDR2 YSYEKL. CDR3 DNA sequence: TGCGCCAGCAGCCAAAGACTCGTTCCCCCTCAGACCCAGTACTTC. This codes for CASSQRLVPPQTQYF.

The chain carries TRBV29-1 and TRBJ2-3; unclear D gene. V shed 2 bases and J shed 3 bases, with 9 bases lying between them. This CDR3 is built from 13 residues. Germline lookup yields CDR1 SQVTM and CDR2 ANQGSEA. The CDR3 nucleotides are TGCAGCGTTGAACTAGTTATAACAGATACGCAGTATTTT. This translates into CSVELVITDTQYF.

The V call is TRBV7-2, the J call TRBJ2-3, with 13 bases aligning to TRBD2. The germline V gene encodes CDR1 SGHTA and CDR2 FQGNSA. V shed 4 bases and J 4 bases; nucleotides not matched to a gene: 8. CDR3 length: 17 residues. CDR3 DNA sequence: TGTGCCAGCAGCTCGGGACTAGCGGGAAGGGGGGCAGATACGCAGTATTTT. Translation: CASSSGLAGRGADTQYF.

CDR3 coding DNA: TGTGCCAGCAGCTTAGGTCTAGCGGCCTACAATGAGCAGTTCTTC. Protein: CASSLGLAAYNEQFF. The J gene is TRBJ2-1, the V gene TRBV7-2, with 7 positions matching TRBD2. V trimming: 1 base; J trimming: 2 bases; junction bases outside the gene matches: 2. In germline, CDR1 is SGHTA, CDR2 FQGNSA. This CDR3 has 15 residues.

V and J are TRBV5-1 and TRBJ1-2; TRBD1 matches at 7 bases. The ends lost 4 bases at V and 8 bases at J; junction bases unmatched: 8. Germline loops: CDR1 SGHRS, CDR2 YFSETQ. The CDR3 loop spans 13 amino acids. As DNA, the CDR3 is TGCGCCAGCAGCCCTGGGACAGAACTCGGCTACACCTTC. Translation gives CASSPGTELGYTF. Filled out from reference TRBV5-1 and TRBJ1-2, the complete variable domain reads KAGVTQTPRYLIKTRGQQVTLSCSPISGHRSVSWYQQTPGQGLQFLFEYFSETQRNKGNFPGRFSGRQFSNSRSEMNVSTLELGDSALYLCASSPGTELGYTFGSGTRLTVV.

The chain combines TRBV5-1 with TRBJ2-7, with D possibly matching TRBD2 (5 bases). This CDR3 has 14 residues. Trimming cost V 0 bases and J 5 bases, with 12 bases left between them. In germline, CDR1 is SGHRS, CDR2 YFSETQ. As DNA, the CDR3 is TGCGCCAGCAGCTTGGATGGACTTGGTAACGAGCAGTACTTC. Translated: CASSLDGLGNEQYF.

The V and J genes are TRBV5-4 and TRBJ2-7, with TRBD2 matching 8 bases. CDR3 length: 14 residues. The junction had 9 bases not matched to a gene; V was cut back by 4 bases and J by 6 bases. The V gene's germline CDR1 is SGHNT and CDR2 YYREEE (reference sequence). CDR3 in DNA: TGTGCCAGCAGCCAGAGCGGGAGTACCAGCGAGCAGTACTTC. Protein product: CASSQSGSTSEQYF.

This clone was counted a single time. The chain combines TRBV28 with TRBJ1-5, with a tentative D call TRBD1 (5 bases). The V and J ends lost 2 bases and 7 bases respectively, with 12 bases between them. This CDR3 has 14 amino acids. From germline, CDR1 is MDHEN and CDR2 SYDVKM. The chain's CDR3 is CASSLVQRDQPQHF. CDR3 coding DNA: TGTGCCAGCAGTTTAGTACAGAGGGACCAGCCCCAGCATTTT.

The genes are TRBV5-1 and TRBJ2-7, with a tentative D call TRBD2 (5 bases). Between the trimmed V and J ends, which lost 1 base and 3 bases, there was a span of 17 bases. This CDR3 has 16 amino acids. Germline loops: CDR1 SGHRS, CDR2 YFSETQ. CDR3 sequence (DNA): TGCGCCAGCAGCTTGAATCCGGCAGGCGGGTACTACGAGCAGTACTTC. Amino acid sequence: CASSLNPAGGYYEQYF.

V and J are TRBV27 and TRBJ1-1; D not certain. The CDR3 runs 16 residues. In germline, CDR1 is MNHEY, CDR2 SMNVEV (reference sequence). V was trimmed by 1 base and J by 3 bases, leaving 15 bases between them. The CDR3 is CASSLLSTGGYTEAFF. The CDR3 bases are TGTGCCAGCAGTTTATTATCCACTGGCGGGTACACTGAAGCTTTCTTT.

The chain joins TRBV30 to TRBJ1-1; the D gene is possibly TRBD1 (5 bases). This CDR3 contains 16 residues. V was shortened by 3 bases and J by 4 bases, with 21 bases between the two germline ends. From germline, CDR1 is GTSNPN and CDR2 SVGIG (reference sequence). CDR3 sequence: CAWRPRVGTEGTEAFF. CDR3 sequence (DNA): TGTGCCTGGAGGCCCCGGGTCGGGACCGAAGGCACTGAAGCTTTCTTT.

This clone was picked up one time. DNA of the CDR3: TGTGCCAGCAGCCGACCTGACAGGACATATGGCTACACCTTC. It translates to CASSRPDRTYGYTF. V gene TRBV28 combines with J gene TRBJ1-2, with D tentatively TRBD1 (6 bases). Trimming took off 6 bases at V and 5 bases at J, with 16 bases between the two ends. Germline CDR1 MDHEN, CDR2 SYDVKM. The CDR3 contains 14 residues.

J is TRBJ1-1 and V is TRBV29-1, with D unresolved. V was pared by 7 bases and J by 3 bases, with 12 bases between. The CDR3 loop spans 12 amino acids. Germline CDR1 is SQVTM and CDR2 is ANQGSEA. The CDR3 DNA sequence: TGCAGCGGGATACGGACCGACACTGAAGCTTTCTTT. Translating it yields CSGIRTDTEAFF.

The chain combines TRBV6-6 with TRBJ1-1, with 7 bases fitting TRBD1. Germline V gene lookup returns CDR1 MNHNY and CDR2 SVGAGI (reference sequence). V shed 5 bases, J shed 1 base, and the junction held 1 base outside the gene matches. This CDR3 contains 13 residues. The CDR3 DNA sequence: TGTGCCAGCAGTAGACAGGGGAACACTGAAGCTTTCTTT. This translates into CASSRQGNTEAFF.

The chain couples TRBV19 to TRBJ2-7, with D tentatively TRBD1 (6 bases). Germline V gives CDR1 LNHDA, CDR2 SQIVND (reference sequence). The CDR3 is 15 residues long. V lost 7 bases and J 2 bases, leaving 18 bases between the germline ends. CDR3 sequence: CASTATRGGPYEQYF. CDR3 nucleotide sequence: TGTGCCAGTACCGCAACCCGAGGGGGACCCTACGAGCAGTACTTC. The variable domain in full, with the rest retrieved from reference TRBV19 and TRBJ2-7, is DGGITQSPKYLFRKEGQNVTLSCEQNLNHDAMYWYRQDPGQGLRLIYYSQIVNDFQKGDIAEGYSVSREKKESFPLTVTSAQKNPTAFYLCASTATRGGPYEQYFGPGTRLTVT.

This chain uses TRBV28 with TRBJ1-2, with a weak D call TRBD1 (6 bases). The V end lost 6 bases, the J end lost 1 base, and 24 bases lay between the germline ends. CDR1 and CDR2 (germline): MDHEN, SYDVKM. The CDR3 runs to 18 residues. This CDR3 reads CASSLQGPTLALNYGYTF. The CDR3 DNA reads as TGTGCCAGCAGCCTACAGGGACCCACCCTAGCTCTTAACTATGGCTACACCTTC.

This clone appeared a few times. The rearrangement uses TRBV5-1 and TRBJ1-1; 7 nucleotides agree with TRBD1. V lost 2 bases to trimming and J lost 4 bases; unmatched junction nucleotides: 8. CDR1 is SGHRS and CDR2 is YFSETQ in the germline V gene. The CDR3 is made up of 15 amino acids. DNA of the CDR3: TGCGCCAGCAGCTTAGGACCCGGGACAGTCACTGAAGCTTTCTTT. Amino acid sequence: CASSLGPGTVTEAFF.

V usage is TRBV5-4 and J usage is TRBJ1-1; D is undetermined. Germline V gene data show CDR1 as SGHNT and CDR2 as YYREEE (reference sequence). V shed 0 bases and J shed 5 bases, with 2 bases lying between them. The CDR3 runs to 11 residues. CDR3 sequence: CASSLGTEAFF. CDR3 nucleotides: TGTGCCAGCAGCTTGGGGACTGAAGCTTTCTTT.

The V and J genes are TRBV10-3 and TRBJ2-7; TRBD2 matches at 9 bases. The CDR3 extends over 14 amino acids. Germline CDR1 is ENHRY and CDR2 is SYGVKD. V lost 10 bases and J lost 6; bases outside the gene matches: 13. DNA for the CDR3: TGTGCCACAGAGGGTGTAGCGGGAGTCCGCGAGCAGTACTTC. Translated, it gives CATEGVAGVREQYF.

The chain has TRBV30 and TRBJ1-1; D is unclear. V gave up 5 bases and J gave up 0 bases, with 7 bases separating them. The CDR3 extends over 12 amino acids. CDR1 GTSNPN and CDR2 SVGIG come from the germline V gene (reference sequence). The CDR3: CAWGFLNTEAFF. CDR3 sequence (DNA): TGTGCCTGGGGGTTCCTGAACACTGAAGCTTTCTTT.

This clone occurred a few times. As DNA, the CDR3 is TGCAGCGTGGCGAGGGTGTGGAGCGGGAGTGAGGGAGAGACCCAGTACTTC. It encodes CSVARVWSGSEGETQYF. The gene calls are TRBV29-1 and TRBJ2-5, with TRBD2 identical over 8 bases. CDR1 is SQVTM and CDR2 is ANQGSEA in the germline V gene. This CDR3 region has 17 residues. Germline trimming cut 6 bases from V and 4 bases from J; bases unmatched to any gene: 19.

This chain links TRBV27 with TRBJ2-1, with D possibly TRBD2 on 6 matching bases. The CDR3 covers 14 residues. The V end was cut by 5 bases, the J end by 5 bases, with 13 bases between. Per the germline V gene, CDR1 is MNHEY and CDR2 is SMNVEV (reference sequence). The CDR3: CASSKLASDNEQFF. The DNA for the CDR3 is TGTGCCAGCAGTAAACTAGCTTCTGACAATGAGCAGTTCTTC.

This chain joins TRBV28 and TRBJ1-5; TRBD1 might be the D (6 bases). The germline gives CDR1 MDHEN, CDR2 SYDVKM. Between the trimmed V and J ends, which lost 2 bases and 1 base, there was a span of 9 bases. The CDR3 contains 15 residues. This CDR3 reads CASSLGQSSNQPQHF. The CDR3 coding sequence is TGTGCCAGCAGTTTAGGACAGAGCAGCAATCAGCCCCAGCATTTT.

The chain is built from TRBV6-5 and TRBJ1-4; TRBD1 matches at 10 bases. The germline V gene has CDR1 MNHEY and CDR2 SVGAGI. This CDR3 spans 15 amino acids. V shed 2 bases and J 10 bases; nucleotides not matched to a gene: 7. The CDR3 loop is CASSYGGGQGRKLFF. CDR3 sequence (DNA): TGTGCCAGCAGTTACGGCGGGGGACAGGGGAGAAAACTGTTTTTT.